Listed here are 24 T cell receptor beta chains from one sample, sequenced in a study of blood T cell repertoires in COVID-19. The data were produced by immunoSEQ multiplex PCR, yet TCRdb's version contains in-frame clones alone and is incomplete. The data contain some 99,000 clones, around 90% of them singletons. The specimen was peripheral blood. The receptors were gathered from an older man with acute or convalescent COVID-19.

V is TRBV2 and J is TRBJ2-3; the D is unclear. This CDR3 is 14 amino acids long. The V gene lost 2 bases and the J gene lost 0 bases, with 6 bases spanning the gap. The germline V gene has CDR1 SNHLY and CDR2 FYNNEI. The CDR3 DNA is TGTGCCAGCAGTGAACGGTTCAGCACAGATACGCAGTATTTT. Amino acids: CASSERFSTDTQYF.

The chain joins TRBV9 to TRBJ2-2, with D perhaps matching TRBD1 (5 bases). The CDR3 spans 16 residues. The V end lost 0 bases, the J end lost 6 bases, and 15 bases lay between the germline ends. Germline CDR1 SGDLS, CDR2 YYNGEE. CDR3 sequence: CASSVEPIQEAGELFF. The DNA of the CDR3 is TGTGCCAGCAGCGTAGAACCCATACAGGAAGCCGGGGAGCTGTTTTTT. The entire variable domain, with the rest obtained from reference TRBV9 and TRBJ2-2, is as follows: DSGVTQTPKHLITATGQRVTLRCSPRSGDLSVYWYQQSLDQGLQFLIQYYNGEERAKGNILERFSAQQFPDLHSELNLSSLELGDSALYFCASSVEPIQEAGELFFGEGSRLTVL.

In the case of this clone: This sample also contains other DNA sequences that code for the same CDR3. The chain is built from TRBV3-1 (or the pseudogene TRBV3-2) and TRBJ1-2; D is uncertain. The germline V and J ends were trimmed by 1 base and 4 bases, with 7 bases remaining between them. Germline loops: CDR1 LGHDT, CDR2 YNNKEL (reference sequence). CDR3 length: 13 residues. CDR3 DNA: TGTGCCAGCAGCCAAGCCGGTAGCTATGGCTACACCTTC. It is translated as CASSQAGSYGYTF.

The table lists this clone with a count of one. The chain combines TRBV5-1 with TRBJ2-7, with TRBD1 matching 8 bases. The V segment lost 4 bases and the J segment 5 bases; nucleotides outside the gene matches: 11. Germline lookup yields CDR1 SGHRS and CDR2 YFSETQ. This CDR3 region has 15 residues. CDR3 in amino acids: CASSRSRTGTHEQYV. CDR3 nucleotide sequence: TGCGCCAGCAGCCGATCCCGGACAGGGACCCACGAGCAGTACGTC.

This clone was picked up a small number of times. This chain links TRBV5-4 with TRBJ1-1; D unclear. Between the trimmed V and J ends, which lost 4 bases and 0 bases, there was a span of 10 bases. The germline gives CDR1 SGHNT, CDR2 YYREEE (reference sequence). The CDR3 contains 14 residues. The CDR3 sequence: CASSDTAMNTEAFF. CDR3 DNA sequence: TGTGCCAGCAGCGATACTGCGATGAACACTGAAGCTTTCTTT.

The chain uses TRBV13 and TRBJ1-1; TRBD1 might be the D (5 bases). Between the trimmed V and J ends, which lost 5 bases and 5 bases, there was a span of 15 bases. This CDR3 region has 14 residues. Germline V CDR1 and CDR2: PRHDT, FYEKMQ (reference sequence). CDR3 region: CASSPQGRRTEAFF. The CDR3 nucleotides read TGTGCCAGCAGCCCCCAGGGTCGTCGGACTGAAGCTTTCTTT.

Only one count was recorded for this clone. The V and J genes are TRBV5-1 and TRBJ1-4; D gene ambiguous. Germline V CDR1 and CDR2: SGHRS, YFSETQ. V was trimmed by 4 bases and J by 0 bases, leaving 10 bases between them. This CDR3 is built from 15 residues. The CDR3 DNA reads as TGCGCCAGCAGCCCACGGTTAGCAACTAATGAAAAACTGTTTTTT. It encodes CASSPRLATNEKLFF.

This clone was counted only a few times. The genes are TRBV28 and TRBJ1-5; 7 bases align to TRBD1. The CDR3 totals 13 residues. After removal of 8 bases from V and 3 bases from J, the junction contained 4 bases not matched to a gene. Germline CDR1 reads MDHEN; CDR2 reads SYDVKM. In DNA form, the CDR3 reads TGTGCCAGCCTGGGACAGTTCAATCAGCCCCAGCATTTT. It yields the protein CASLGQFNQPQHF.

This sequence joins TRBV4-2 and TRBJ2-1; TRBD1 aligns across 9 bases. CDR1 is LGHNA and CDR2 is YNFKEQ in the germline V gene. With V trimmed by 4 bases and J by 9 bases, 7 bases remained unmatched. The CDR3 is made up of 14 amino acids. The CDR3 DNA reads TGTGCCAGCAGCCGGGGACAGGGTCTCACTGAGCAGTTCTTC. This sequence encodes CASSRGQGLTEQFF.

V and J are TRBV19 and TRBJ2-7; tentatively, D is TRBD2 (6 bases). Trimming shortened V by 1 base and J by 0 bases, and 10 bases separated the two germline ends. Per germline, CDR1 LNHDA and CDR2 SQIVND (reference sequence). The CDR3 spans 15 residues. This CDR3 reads CASSIGEDSSYEQYV. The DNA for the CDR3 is TGTGCCAGTAGTATAGGGGAGGATAGCTCCTACGAGCAGTACGTC.

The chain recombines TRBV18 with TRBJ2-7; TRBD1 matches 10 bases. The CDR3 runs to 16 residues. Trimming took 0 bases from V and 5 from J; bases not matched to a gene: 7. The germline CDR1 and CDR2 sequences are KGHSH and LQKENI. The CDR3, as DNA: TGTGCCAGCTCACCACCTCGCCGGGACAGGGGCCACGAGCAGTACTTC. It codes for CASSPPRRDRGHEQYF.

The CDR3, as DNA: TGTGCCAGCAGTTTAACAGGCTATGGCTACACCTTC. The encoded protein is CASSLTGYGYTF. The chain uses TRBV28 and TRBJ1-2, with D tentatively TRBD1 (5 bases). CDR1 is MDHEN, CDR2 SYDVKM, per germline. The CDR3 runs 12 residues. V dropped 2 bases and J dropped 4 bases, with 5 bases sitting between them.

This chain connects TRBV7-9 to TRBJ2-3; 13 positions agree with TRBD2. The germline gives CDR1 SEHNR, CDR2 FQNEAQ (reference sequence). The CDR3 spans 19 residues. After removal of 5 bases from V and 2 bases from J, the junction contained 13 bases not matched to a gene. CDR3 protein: CASSRRGLAGTTFTDTQYF. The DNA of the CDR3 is TGTGCCAGCAGCCGACGGGGACTAGCGGGGACGACCTTCACAGATACGCAGTATTTT.

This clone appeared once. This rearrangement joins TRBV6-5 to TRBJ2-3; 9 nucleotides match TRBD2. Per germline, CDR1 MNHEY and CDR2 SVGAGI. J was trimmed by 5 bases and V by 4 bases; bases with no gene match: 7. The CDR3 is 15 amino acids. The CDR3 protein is CASSFLAGSGDTQYF. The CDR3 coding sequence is TGTGCCAGCAGTTTTCTAGCGGGGTCGGGAGATACGCAGTATTTT.

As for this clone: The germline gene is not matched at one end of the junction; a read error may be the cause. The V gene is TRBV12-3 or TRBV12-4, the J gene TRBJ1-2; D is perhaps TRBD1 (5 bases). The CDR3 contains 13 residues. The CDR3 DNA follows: TGTGCCAGCAGTTTCAGGGATCACTACGGCTACACCTTC. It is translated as CASSFRDHYGYTF.

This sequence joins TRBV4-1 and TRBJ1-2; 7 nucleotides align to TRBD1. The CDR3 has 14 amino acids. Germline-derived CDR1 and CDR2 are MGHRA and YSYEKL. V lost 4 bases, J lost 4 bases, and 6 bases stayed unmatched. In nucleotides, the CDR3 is TGCGCCAGCAGCCCACAGGGGCAGGGCTATGGCTACACCTTC. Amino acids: CASSPQGQGYGYTF.

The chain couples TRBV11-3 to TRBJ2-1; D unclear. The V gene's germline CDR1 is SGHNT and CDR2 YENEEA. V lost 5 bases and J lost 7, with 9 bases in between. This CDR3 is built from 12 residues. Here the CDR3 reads CASSTHRNEQFF. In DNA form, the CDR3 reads TGTGCCAGCAGCACTCACAGAAATGAGCAGTTCTTC.

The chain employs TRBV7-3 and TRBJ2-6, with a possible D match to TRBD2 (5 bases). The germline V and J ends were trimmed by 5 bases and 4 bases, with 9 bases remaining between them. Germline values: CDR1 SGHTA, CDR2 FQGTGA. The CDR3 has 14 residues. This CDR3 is CASSPGSGANVLTF. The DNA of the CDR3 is TGTGCCAGCAGCCCGGGGTCCGGGGCCAACGTCCTGACTTTC.

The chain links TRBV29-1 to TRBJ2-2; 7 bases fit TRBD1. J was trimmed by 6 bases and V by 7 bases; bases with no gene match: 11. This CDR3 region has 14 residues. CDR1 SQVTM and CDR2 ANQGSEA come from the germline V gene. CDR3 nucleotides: TGCAGCGCCACGACAGGGACATCCGCCGGGGAGCTGTTTTTT. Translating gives CSATTGTSAGELFF.

The CDR3 is CASSVGTGKGDQPQHF. For the CDR3, the DNA is TGTGCCAGCAGCGTCGGGACAGGGAAAGGGGATCAGCCCCAGCATTTT. The chain couples TRBV5-4 to TRBJ1-5; 9 bases match TRBD1. J was trimmed by 5 bases and V by 4 bases; bases with no gene match: 10. Per germline, CDR1 SGHNT and CDR2 YYREEE (reference sequence). This CDR3 is 16 amino acids long.

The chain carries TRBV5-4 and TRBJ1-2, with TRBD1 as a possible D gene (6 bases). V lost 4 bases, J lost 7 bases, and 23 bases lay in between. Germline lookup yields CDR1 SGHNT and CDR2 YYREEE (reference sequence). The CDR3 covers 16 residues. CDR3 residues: CASSPREPGQISGYTF. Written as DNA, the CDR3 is TGTGCCAGCAGCCCAAGGGAACCCGGACAGATTAGTGGCTACACCTTC.

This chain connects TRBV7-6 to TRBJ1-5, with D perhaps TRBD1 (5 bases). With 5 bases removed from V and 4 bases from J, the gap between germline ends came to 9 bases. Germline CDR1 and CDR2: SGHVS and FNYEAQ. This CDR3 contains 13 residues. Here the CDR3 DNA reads TGTGCCAGCAGCCCGGGGGGTAATCAGCCCCAGCATTTT. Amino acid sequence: CASSPGGNQPQHF.

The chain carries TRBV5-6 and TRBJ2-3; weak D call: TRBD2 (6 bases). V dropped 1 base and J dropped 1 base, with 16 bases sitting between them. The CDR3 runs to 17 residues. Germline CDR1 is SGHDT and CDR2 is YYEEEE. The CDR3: CASSLSLVGGGTDTQYF. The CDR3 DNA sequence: TGTGCCAGCAGCTTGTCGCTGGTGGGCGGGGGCACAGATACGCAGTATTTT.

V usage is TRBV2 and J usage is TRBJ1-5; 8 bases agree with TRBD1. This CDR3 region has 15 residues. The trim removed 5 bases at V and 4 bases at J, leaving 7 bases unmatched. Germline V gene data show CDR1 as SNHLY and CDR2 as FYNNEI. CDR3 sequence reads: CASSPDRVGNQPQHF. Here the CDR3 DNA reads TGTGCCAGCAGTCCGGACAGGGTAGGGAATCAGCCCCAGCATTTT.